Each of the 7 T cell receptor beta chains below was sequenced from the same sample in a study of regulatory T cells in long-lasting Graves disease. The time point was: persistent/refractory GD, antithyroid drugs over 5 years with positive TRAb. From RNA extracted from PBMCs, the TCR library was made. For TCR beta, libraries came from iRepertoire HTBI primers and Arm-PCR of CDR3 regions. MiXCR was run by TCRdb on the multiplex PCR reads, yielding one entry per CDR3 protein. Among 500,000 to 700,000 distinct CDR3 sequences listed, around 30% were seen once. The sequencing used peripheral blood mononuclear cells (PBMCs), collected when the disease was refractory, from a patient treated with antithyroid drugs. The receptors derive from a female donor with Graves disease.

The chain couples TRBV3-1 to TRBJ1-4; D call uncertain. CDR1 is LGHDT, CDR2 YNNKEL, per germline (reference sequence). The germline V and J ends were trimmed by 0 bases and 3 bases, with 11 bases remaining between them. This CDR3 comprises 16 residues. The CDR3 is CASSQDPLVANEKLFF. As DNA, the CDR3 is TGTGCCAGCAGCCAAGACCCGCTGGTGGCTAATGAAAAACTGTTTTTT.

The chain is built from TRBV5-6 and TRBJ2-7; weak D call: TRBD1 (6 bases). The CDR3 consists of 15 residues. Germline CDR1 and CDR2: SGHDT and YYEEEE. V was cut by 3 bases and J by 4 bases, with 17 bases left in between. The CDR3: CASSSTGTLSYEQYF. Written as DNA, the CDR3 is TGTGCCAGCAGCTCAACCGGGACACTTTCTTACGAGCAGTACTTC.

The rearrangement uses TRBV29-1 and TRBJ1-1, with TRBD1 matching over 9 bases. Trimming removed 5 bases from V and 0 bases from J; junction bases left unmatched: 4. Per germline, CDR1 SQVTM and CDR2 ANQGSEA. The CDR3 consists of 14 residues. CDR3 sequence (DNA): TGCAGCGTTAGTACAGGGGGCATGAACACTGAAGCTTTCTTT. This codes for CSVSTGGMNTEAFF.

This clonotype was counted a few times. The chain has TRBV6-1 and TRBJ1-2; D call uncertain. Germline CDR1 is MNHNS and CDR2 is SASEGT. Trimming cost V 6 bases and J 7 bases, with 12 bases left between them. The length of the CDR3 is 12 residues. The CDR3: CASSSWAAGYTF. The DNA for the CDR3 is TGTGCCAGCAGCTCCTGGGCGGCTGGCTACACCTTC.

CDR3 region: CATSRAPAGTNTGELFF. In DNA form, the CDR3 reads TGTGCCACCAGCAGAGCGCCAGCGGGGACGAACACCGGGGAGCTGTTTTTT. The chain couples TRBV15 to TRBJ2-2, with 7 bases matching TRBD2. V gave up 1 base and J gave up 0 bases; unmatched junction bases: 5. The germline V gene has CDR1 LNHNV and CDR2 YYDKDF (reference sequence). CDR3 size: 17 residues.

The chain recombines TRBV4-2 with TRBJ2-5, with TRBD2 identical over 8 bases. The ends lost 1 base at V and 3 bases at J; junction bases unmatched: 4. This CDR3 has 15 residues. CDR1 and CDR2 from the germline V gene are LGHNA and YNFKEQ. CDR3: CASSQGTLAEETQYF. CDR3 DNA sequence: TGTGCCAGCAGCCAAGGCACACTAGCGGAAGAGACCCAGTACTTC.

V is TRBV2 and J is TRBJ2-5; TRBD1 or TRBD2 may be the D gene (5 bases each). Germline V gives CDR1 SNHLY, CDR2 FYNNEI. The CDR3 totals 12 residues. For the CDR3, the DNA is TGTGTGGGGGAGAGCGCTCAAGAGACCCAGTACTTC. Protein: CVGESAQETQYF.